The next 3 T cell receptor beta chains were all read from a single sample in a study of blood T cell repertoires in COVID-19. The protocol was immunoSEQ multiplex PCR, while the TCRdb copy is restricted to in-frame clones and leaves out a portion. The sample has a few hundred thousand clones, approximately 86% seen once; the top ten hold about 4.1%. Sequenced: PBMCs or T cells enriched from blood (not recorded which). The receptors originated from a woman aged 40 to 50 with acute COVID-19.

This clone occurred once. The J gene is TRBJ1-5, the V gene TRBV18; tentative D call: TRBD1 (5 bases). With 2 bases removed from V and 1 base from J, the gap between germline ends came to 9 bases. This CDR3 is built from 15 residues. Germline V CDR1 and CDR2: KGHSH, LQKENI. CDR3 loop: CASSPARESNQPQHF. CDR3 sequence (DNA): TGTGCCAGCTCACCAGCCAGGGAAAGCAATCAGCCCCAGCATTTT.

This chain joins TRBV12-3 or TRBV12-4 and TRBJ2-1; D unclear. The length of the CDR3 is 13 residues. Trimming pared 1 base from V and 2 bases from J, leaving 3 bases between. The CDR3 coding sequence is TGTGCCAGCAGTTTAGACACCTACAATGAGCAGTTCTTC. Encoded protein: CASSLDTYNEQFF.

This chain connects TRBV28 to TRBJ2-7, with D perhaps TRBD1 (6 bases). The ends were cut back, 10 bases at V and 2 bases at J, with 12 bases in the middle. The CDR3 has 12 residues. The germline CDR1 and CDR2 sequences are MDHEN and SYDVKM. CDR3 residues: CATNREPYEQYF. CDR3 nucleotides: TGTGCCACCAACAGGGAGCCCTACGAGCAGTACTTC.